This T cell receptor (beta chain) is from a study of cytotoxic CD8 clonotypes in ibrutinib-treated CLL. Sequencing used immunoSEQ multiplex PCR; TCRdb keeps in-frame clones, though not all of them. Of around 250,000 clones in the sample, under 75% were seen once. The V end lost 10 bases, the J end lost 0 bases, and 9 bases lay between the germline ends. This CDR3 comprises 12 residues. Per the germline V gene, CDR1 is MDHEN and CDR2 is SYDVKM. The sequencing here drew on PBMCs, taken after 24 months of ibrutinib treatment. The rearrangement joins TRBV28 to TRBJ1-1; unclear D gene. The TCR sequence derives from a human donor with chronic lymphocytic leukemia. CDR3 region: CATAGLNTEAFF. In DNA form, the CDR3 reads TGTGCCACCGCGGGATTGAACACTGAAGCTTTCTTT.